The source of this TCR beta chain is a study of shared clonotypes between healthy human individuals. A single count supports this clone. The target antigen is unknown. Deep-level running was used for the assay. The data were produced by immunoSEQ multiplex PCR, yet TCRdb's version contains in-frame clones alone and is incomplete. The sample holds some 2 million clones, about 95% seen once. There are 16 residues in the CDR3. The V end was cut by 8 bases, the J end by 0 bases, with 14 bases between. Per the germline V gene, CDR1 is MDHEN and CDR2 is SYDVKM. Points from the study as a whole: Sharing of clonotypes among donors was expected to vary with sequencing depth. A reduction in generation probabilities was seen for non-shared clonotypes relative to those shared by all four donors.

The TCR was taken from a man aged 18-30 years in good health. The V gene is TRBV28, the J gene TRBJ1-6; D gene uncertain. Specimen: naive CD4+ T cells sorted from blood. Sample subset: CD45RA+ positively selected. The CDR3: CASEGYTPSYNSPLHF. CDR3 sequence (DNA): TGTGCCAGCGAGGGCTACACTCCCTCCTATAATTCACCCCTCCACTTT.